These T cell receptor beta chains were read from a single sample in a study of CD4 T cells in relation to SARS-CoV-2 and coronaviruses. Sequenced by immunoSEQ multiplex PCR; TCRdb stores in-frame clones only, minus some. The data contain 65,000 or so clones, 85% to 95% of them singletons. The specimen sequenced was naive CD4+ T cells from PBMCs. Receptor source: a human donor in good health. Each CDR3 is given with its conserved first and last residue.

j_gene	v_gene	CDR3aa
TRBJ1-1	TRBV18	CASSYNTGNTEAFF
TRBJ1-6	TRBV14	CASSQGGGSWNSPLHF
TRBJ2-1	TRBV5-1	CASSSGAVYNEQFF
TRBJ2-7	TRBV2	CATTLTGNEQYF
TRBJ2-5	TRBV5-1	CASSAPSGQETQYF
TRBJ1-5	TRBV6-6	CASTRSEGPQHF
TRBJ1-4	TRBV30	CAWSGQGNEKLFF
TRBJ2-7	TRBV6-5	CASSKTGGGSYEQYF
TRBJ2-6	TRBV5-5	CASSLRTVDSGANVLTF
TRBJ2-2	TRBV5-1	CASSLTGGLRTGELFF
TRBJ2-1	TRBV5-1	CASSLGYRGSSYNEQFF
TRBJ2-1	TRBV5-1	CASSLAPSGRRGNEQFF
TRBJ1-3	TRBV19	CATSNFGSGNTIYF
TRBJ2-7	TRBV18	CASSPQGGLEQYF
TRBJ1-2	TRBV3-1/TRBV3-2	CASSPPSGAYGYTF
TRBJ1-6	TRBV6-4	CASSDGGWAPLHF
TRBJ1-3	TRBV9	CASSVGAGFDLSGNTIYF
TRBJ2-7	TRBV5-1	CASSPTGRSGYEQYF
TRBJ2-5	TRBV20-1	CRGTSGETQYF
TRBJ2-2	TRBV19	CASSMPWTSGNTGELFF
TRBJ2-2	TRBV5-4	CATLPSGRAPATVSGELFF
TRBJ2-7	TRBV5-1	CASSRISGSGSTEQYF
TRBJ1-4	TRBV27	CASTPMGTQNEKLFF
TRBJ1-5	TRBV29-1	CSVESGGNQPQHF
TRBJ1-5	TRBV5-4	CASSSQGSNQPQHF
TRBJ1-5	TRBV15	CATSREWGQGNSNQPQHF
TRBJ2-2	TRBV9	CASSEEGGQVNTGELFF
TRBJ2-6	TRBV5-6	CASSSGSGANVLTF
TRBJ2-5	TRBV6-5	CASSYQARQGETQYF
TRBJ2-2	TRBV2	CASSEARSGRGTGELFF
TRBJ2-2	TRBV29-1	CSVFSPLAGELFF
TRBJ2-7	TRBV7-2	CASSLEAGRVQYF
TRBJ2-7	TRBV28	CASGGTYEQYF
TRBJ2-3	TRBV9	CASSRDSSTDTQYF
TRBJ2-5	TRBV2	CASTRFEGHFRETQYF
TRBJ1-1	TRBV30	CAWRDRGRDEAFF
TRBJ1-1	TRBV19	CASSTAGGRMNTEAFF
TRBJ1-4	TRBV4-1	CASSQVRGAEKLFF
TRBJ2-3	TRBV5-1	CASRKDGTIYTDTQYF
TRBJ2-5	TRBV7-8	CASSPHETQYF